The 16 T cell receptor beta chains in this list originate from one sample, sequenced in a study of blood T cell repertoires in COVID-19. The assay was immunoSEQ multiplex PCR, and TCRdb's table has in-frame clones only and misses some. Of 100,000 to 150,000 clones in the sample, over 75% are singletons; the top ten hold more than 0.9%. Sequencing was performed on peripheral blood. The source is a woman older than 75 with acute or convalescent COVID-19.

This clone was found once. The rearrangement joins TRBV18 to TRBJ2-7; D ambiguous. V was clipped by 5 bases and J by 3 bases, with 11 bases between them. Germline assignment: CDR1 KGHSH and CDR2 LQKENI. The CDR3 contains 13 residues. The CDR3 region is CASSETRGYEQYF. The CDR3 DNA reads TGTGCCAGCTCAGAGACGAGAGGCTACGAGCAGTACTTC. Full variable domain (rest looked up from reference TRBV18 and TRBJ2-7): NAGVMQNPRHLVRRRGQEARLRCSPMKGHSHVYWYRQLPEEGLKFMVYLQKENIIDESGMPKERFSAEFPKEGPSILRIQQVVRGDSAAYFCASSETRGYEQYFGPGTRLTVT.

The rearrangement joins TRBV25-1 to TRBJ2-1; 8 bases align to TRBD2. V shed 5 bases, J shed 2 bases, and the junction held 11 bases outside the gene matches. Germline CDR1 and CDR2: MGHDK and SYGVNS. This CDR3 contains 17 residues. CDR3 amino acids: CASSSRGAGAPYNEQFF. The CDR3 nucleotides are TGTGCCAGCAGTAGTCGAGGAGCGGGAGCTCCCTACAATGAGCAGTTCTTC.

V usage is TRBV5-4 and J usage is TRBJ1-5; 12 nucleotides agree with TRBD1. The V segment lost 4 bases and the J segment 9 bases; nucleotides outside the gene matches: 5. The germline V gene has CDR1 SGHNT and CDR2 YYREEE (reference sequence). CDR3 length equals 14 residues. The CDR3 here is CASSPGTGGAPQHF. In DNA, the CDR3 is TGTGCCAGCAGCCCGGGGACAGGGGGCGCGCCCCAGCATTTT.

This chain links TRBV30 with TRBJ1-2; D not resolved. There are 15 residues in the CDR3. Germline V CDR1 and CDR2: GTSNPN, SVGIG (reference sequence). The V and J ends lost 2 bases and 3 bases respectively, with 16 bases between them. The CDR3 region has the DNA TGTGCCTGGAGTAAATTCGTTAGTTCCCACTATGGCTACACCTTC. It translates to CAWSKFVSSHYGYTF.

The gene calls are TRBV3-1 (or the pseudogene TRBV3-2) and TRBJ1-2; no firm D call. Germline CDR1 reads LGHDT; CDR2 reads YNNKEL (reference sequence). The CDR3 contains 15 residues. Between the trimmed V and J ends, which lost 1 base and 4 bases, there was a span of 13 bases. The CDR3 loop reads CASSQAGGLGYGYTF. In DNA, the CDR3 is TGTGCCAGCAGCCAAGCTGGTGGGCTTGGCTATGGCTACACCTTC.

This chain uses TRBV19 with TRBJ1-1; 7 bases agree with TRBD1. CDR1 is LNHDA and CDR2 is SQIVND in the germline V gene (reference sequence). This CDR3 contains 16 residues. The trim removed 2 bases at V and 3 bases at J, leaving 9 bases unmatched. The CDR3 reads CASSISPQGSDTEAFF. Written as DNA, the CDR3 is TGTGCCAGTAGTATAAGTCCACAGGGGAGTGACACTGAAGCTTTCTTT. Based on the CDR3 plus reference TRBV19 and TRBJ1-1, the full variable domain is DGGITQSPKYLFRKEGQNVTLSCEQNLNHDAMYWYRQDPGQGLRLIYYSQIVNDFQKGDIAEGYSVSREKKESFPLTVTSAQKNPTAFYLCASSISPQGSDTEAFFGQGTRLTVV.

This chain joins TRBV18 and TRBJ1-1, with 8 bases matching TRBD1. The germline gives CDR1 KGHSH, CDR2 LQKENI. V shed 3 bases, J shed 5 bases, and the junction held 11 bases outside the gene matches. The CDR3 is 16 amino acids. DNA for the CDR3: TGTGCCAGCTCACCCCAGAAGGACAGGGCAGATACTGAAGCTTTCTTT. Translated: CASSPQKDRADTEAFF.

The rearrangement links TRBV5-1 to TRBJ2-7; TRBD1 matches at 9 bases. Germline CDR1 and CDR2: SGHRS and YFSETQ. V shed 4 bases and J 2 bases; nucleotides not matched to a gene: 7. The CDR3 sequence is 15 residues long. CDR3 protein: CASSPEGTGTYEQYF. CDR3 sequence (DNA): TGCGCCAGCAGCCCGGAGGGGACAGGGACCTACGAGCAGTACTTC.

This chain uses TRBV27 with TRBJ1-2; tentatively, D is TRBD1 (5 bases). The CDR3 is 17 amino acids. V was clipped by 0 bases and J by 4 bases, with 18 bases between them. Germline V gene data show CDR1 as MNHEY and CDR2 as SMNVEV (reference sequence). The CDR3 is CASSLSFFLGASYGYTF. The DNA for the CDR3 is TGTGCCAGCAGTTTATCGTTTTTCCTAGGGGCGAGCTATGGCTACACCTTC.

The rearrangement links TRBV9 to TRBJ1-2; TRBD1 matches 8 bases. Germline V gene sequence: CDR1 SGDLS, CDR2 YYNGEE. The V segment lost 4 bases and the J segment 6 bases; nucleotides outside the gene matches: 5. The CDR3 extends over 13 amino acids. The CDR3 DNA is TGTGCCAGCAGCCCCCAGGGGGCGGATGGCTACACCTTC. It codes for CASSPQGADGYTF. Filled out from reference TRBV9 and TRBJ1-2, the complete variable domain reads DSGVTQTPKHLITATGQRVTLRCSPRSGDLSVYWYQQSLDQGLQFLIQYYNGEERAKGNILERFSAQQFPDLHSELNLSSLELGDSALYFCASSPQGADGYTFGSGTRLTVV.

The J gene is TRBJ2-7, the V gene TRBV3-1 (or the pseudogene TRBV3-2); 10 bases agree with TRBD2. V was clipped by 4 bases and J by 4 bases; unmatched bases: 4. Germline V CDR1 and CDR2: LGHDT, YNNKEL (reference sequence). This CDR3 has 14 residues. The CDR3 coding sequence is TGTGCCAGCAGCCCCACTAGCGGGGCGTACGAGCAGTACTTC. Its protein is CASSPTSGAYEQYF.

V and J are TRBV5-4 and TRBJ1-2, with D tentatively TRBD1 (5 bases). The germline CDR1 and CDR2 sequences are SGHNT and YYREEE (reference sequence). The CDR3 has 13 residues. Trimming removed 1 base from V and 5 bases from J, with 9 bases in between. The CDR3 DNA reads as TGTGCCAGCAGCTTGTCAGGGCAATATGGCTACACCTTC. This gives the protein CASSLSGQYGYTF.

This clone was observed a handful of times. The genes are TRBV4-1 and TRBJ1-5, with a possible D match to TRBD1 (5 bases). The CDR3 is 21 residues long. Germline V CDR1 and CDR2: MGHRA, YSYEKL. V lost 0 bases to trimming and J lost 0 bases, with 24 bases between them. This chain's CDR3 is CASSQEPRSGGRSYSNQPQHF. The CDR3 nucleotides read TGCGCCAGCAGCCAAGAACCCCGGAGCGGGGGTAGGTCATATAGCAATCAGCCCCAGCATTTT.

The rearrangement uses TRBV2 and TRBJ1-1, with a tentative D call TRBD1 (6 bases). The CDR3 consists of 14 residues. Trimming removed 8 bases from V and 1 base from J, with 14 bases in between. CDR1 is SNHLY and CDR2 is FYNNEI in the germline V gene. The CDR3 sequence is CASGRGARNTEAFF. The CDR3 DNA reads TGTGCCAGCGGGCGGGGGGCAAGGAACACTGAAGCTTTCTTT.

The genes are TRBV18 and TRBJ2-3, with 7 bases identical to TRBD2. V lost 0 bases and J lost 6; bases outside the gene matches: 12. Germline CDR1 reads KGHSH; CDR2 reads LQKENI. The CDR3 is 17 residues long. CDR3 loop: CASSPPLGRESGDTQYF. The DNA for the CDR3 is TGTGCCAGCTCACCACCGCTAGGGCGGGAGTCGGGTGATACGCAGTATTTT. Supplemented by reference TRBV18 and TRBJ2-3, the full variable domain reads NAGVMQNPRHLVRRRGQEARLRCSPMKGHSHVYWYRQLPEEGLKFMVYLQKENIIDESGMPKERFSAEFPKEGPSILRIQQVVRGDSAAYFCASSPPLGRESGDTQYFGPGTRLTVL.

The chain links TRBV7-3 to TRBJ2-3; 13 bases match TRBD2. The germline CDR1 and CDR2 sequences are SGHTA and FQGTGA. Unmatched junction bases numbered 19, after V lost 4 bases and J lost 6 bases. The CDR3 loop spans 20 amino acids. The CDR3 is CASSWGLAGIVALNKDTQYF. The CDR3 DNA reads TGTGCCAGCAGCTGGGGACTAGCGGGAATAGTGGCCCTAAACAAGGATACGCAGTATTTT. Based on the CDR3 plus reference TRBV7-3 and TRBJ2-3, the full variable domain is GAGVSQTPSNKVTEKGKYVELRCDPISGHTALYWYRQSLGQGPEFLIYFQGTGAADDSGLPNDRFFAVRPEGSVSTLKIQRTERGDSAVYLCASSWGLAGIVALNKDTQYFGPGTRLTVL.